This TCR beta chain was documented in a study of tumor-infiltrating lymphocytes in primary liver carcinoma. TCR beta cDNA came from roughly 0.45 ug total RNA, primed with a constant-region primer. Investigators got TCR beta libraries out of three nested multiplex PCR rounds, done with slightly modified ARM-PCR. It was with TRBV1-TRBV30 forward primers and a C-beta reverse primer that the first two PCR rounds were run, at roughly 10 cycles each. TCRdb reanalysed the multiplex PCR reads using MiXCR and keeps one entry per CDR3 protein. The data show roughly 330,000 distinct CDR3 sequences, with 65% seen just once and about 6.1% held by the top ten. Unsorted whole blood served as the source of blood RNA, and germline DNA was extracted as well. The J segment lost 6 bases and the V segment lost 7 bases, leaving 5 bases of the junction unmatched. This CDR3 is built from 13 residues. Germline V CDR1 and CDR2: SEHNR, FQNEAQ (reference sequence).

Sequencing input: peripheral blood. The chain uses TRBV7-9 and TRBJ1-2; TRBD1 agrees at 10 bases. The sequence was obtained from a man aged 35 to 55 with primary liver carcinoma and hepatitis B virus infection. CDR3 loop: CASTRQGADGYTF. DNA for the CDR3: TGTGCCAGCACCCGACAGGGGGCGGATGGCTACACCTTC.